Only a few counts were recorded for the clone carrying this T cell receptor beta chain. This sample was included in a study of low-dose radiotherapy and immunotherapy resistance in tumors. Across the whole study: Intravenous ipilimumab 1 mg/kg every six weeks was given with nivolumab 240 mg every two weeks.

The CDR3 has 12 amino acids. The germline V and J ends were trimmed by 0 bases and 10 bases, with 9 bases remaining between them. Germline loops: CDR1 MDHEN, CDR2 SYDVKM. First-strand cDNA used TRAV- and TRBV-specific primers, covering alpha and beta chains. With a constant-region primer and a V-primer adapter, TCRs were subjected to roughly 18 PCR cycles of amplification. TCRdb re-derived calls from the reads in MiXCR, one entry per CDR3 protein. The repertoire holds around 11,000 distinct CDR3 sequences, with around three fifths as singletons. The rearrangement links TRBV28 to TRBJ1-1; D unclear. This TCR was sampled from a human donor with advanced metastatic prostate, ovarian, gallbladder or colorectal cancer (not recorded which). This table probably holds off-target reads from a library built for another chain. The CDR3 nucleotides read TGTGCCAGCAGTTTATGGAGGTGGGTAGCTTTCTTT. It translates to CASSLWRWVAFF.